A selection of T cell receptor beta chains follows, all from one sample in a study of T cell changes during pregnancy in multiple sclerosis. Generated by immunoSEQ multiplex PCR, the TCRdb table keeps only in-frame clones and is missing some. The sample shows 65,000 to 75,000 clones, roughly 92% of them seen only once. This specimen consisted of peripheral blood, obtained in the second trimester of pregnancy. Source of these receptors: a female donor with multiple sclerosis, enrolled in a pregnancy study. The CDR3 runs from the conserved cysteine through the conserved F or W. Each record gives: J gene, D gene, clone size, V gene, CDR3 protein, CDR3 DNA. A D gene is named only where the DNA matches it firmly. Not all rows give a size; the values are once, few, many and, for expanded clones, a class.

j_gene: TRBJ1-5; d_gene: TRBD1; abundance: NA; v_gene: TRBV4-1; CDR3aa: CASSQEQGHQPQHF; CDR3nt: TGCGCCAGCAGCCAAGAACAGGGGCATCAGCCCCAGCATTTT
j_gene: TRBJ2-7; d_gene: TRBD1; abundance: NA; v_gene: TRBV7-9; CDR3aa: CASSRGQYEQYF; CDR3nt: TGTGCCAGCAGCAGGGGACAGTACGAGCAGTACTTC
j_gene: TRBJ1-2; d_gene: TRBD1; abundance: NA; v_gene: TRBV6-1; CDR3aa: CASRRTGGDSNGYTF; CDR3nt: TGTGCCAGCAGGCGAACAGGGGGCGACTCGAATGGCTACACCTTC
j_gene: TRBJ2-2; d_gene: NA; abundance: NA; v_gene: TRBV5-1; CDR3aa: CASSFYRDSRGELFF; CDR3nt: TGCGCCAGCAGCTTTTACCGGGACTCCCGGGGGGAGCTGTTTTTT
j_gene: TRBJ1-3; d_gene: NA; abundance: NA; v_gene: TRBV30; CDR3aa: CAWATGSGNTIYF; CDR3nt: TGTGCCTGGGCCACAGGGTCTGGAAACACCATATATTTT
j_gene: TRBJ1-1; d_gene: NA; abundance: few; v_gene: TRBV10-3; CDR3aa: CAISELGRNTEAFF; CDR3nt: TGTGCCATCAGTGAGTTGGGCCGGAACACTGAAGCTTTCTTT
j_gene: TRBJ2-7; d_gene: NA; abundance: NA; v_gene: TRBV10-2; CDR3aa: CATKPGTLIYEQYF; CDR3nt: TGCGCCACCAAGCCAGGGACTTTGATCTACGAGCAGTACTTC
j_gene: TRBJ1-2; d_gene: TRBD1; abundance: NA; v_gene: TRBV27; CDR3aa: CASSPRTGRLVGYTF; CDR3nt: TGTGCCAGCAGTCCTCGGACAGGGCGTTTGGTTGGCTACACCTTC
j_gene: TRBJ2-4; d_gene: TRBD1; abundance: NA; v_gene: TRBV29-1; CDR3aa: CSISRDSVAKNIQYF; CDR3nt: TGCAGCATATCCCGGGACAGCGTAGCCAAAAACATTCAGTACTTC
j_gene: TRBJ1-5; d_gene: NA; abundance: NA; v_gene: TRBV19; CDR3aa: CASSIDFPSREGGLQPQHF; CDR3nt: TGTGCCAGTAGTATAGATTTTCCCAGCAGGGAGGGGGGACTTCAGCCCCAGCATTTT
j_gene: TRBJ2-3; d_gene: TRBD1; abundance: NA; v_gene: TRBV7-2; CDR3aa: CASSPQDRGGDTQYF; CDR3nt: TGTGCCAGCAGCCCCCAGGACAGGGGGGGAGATACGCAGTATTTT
j_gene: TRBJ2-7; d_gene: NA; abundance: few; v_gene: TRBV7-9; CDR3aa: CASSLDGVSSYEQYF; CDR3nt: TGTGCCAGCAGCTTAGACGGGGTGAGCTCCTACGAGCAGTACTTC
j_gene: TRBJ1-4; d_gene: NA; abundance: NA; v_gene: TRBV4-3; CDR3aa: CASSQDSGGFDEKLFF; CDR3nt: TGCGCCAGCAGCCAAGATTCGGGGGGTTTCGATGAAAAACTGTTTTTT
j_gene: TRBJ2-1; d_gene: NA; abundance: NA; v_gene: TRBV10-1; CDR3aa: CASSPLEGVSYNEQFF; CDR3nt: TGCGCCAGCAGTCCCCTTGAGGGAGTGTCCTACAATGAGCAGTTCTTC
j_gene: TRBJ2-5; d_gene: NA; abundance: NA; v_gene: TRBV4-1; CDR3aa: CASSQEEGRETQYF; CDR3nt: TGCGCCAGCAGCCAAGAGGAAGGGAGGGAGACCCAGTACTTC
j_gene: TRBJ2-7; d_gene: NA; abundance: NA; v_gene: TRBV30; CDR3aa: CAWSGHMPGAEQYF; CDR3nt: TGTGCCTGGAGTGGCCATATGCCAGGGGCCGAGCAGTACTTC
j_gene: TRBJ2-7; d_gene: NA; abundance: NA; v_gene: TRBV5-1; CDR3aa: CASSLATGQYYEQYF; CDR3nt: TGCGCCAGCAGCTTGGCTACTGGGCAGTACTACGAGCAGTACTTC
j_gene: TRBJ2-2; d_gene: TRBD1; abundance: NA; v_gene: TRBV11-1; CDR3aa: CASSLGSWDRYTGELFF; CDR3nt: TGTGCCAGCAGCTTAGGATCCTGGGACAGATACACCGGGGAGCTGTTTTTT
j_gene: TRBJ2-3; d_gene: TRBD1; abundance: many; v_gene: TRBV5-1; CDR3aa: CASSFDRVGADTQYF; CDR3nt: TGCGCCAGCAGCTTCGACAGGGTTGGTGCAGATACGCAGTATTTT
j_gene: TRBJ2-5; d_gene: NA; abundance: NA; v_gene: TRBV5-1; CDR3aa: CASSLSPSQETQYF; CDR3nt: TGCGCCAGCAGCTTATCCCCGAGTCAAGAGACCCAGTACTTC
j_gene: TRBJ1-2; d_gene: NA; abundance: NA; v_gene: TRBV6-5; CDR3aa: CASSYEANYGYTF; CDR3nt: TGTGCCAGCAGTTACGAGGCTAACTATGGCTACACCTTC
j_gene: TRBJ1-2; d_gene: NA; abundance: once; v_gene: TRBV27; CDR3aa: CASSKQGGGYTF; CDR3nt: TGTGCCAGCAGTAAACAGGGCGGAGGCTACACCTTC
j_gene: TRBJ2-5; d_gene: TRBD2; abundance: NA; v_gene: TRBV2; CDR3aa: CASSFQTSGEETQYF; CDR3nt: TGTGCCAGCAGTTTCCAGACTAGCGGGGAAGAGACCCAGTACTTC
j_gene: TRBJ2-3; d_gene: TRBD2; abundance: NA; v_gene: TRBV30; CDR3aa: CAWSAGLAATDTQYF; CDR3nt: TGTGCCTGGAGTGCGGGACTAGCGGCCACAGATACGCAGTATTTT
j_gene: TRBJ2-1; d_gene: TRBD2; abundance: NA; v_gene: TRBV5-4; CDR3aa: CASSSGGTAYNEQFF; CDR3nt: TGTGCCAGCAGTTCCGGGGGGACCGCCTACAATGAGCAGTTCTTC
j_gene: TRBJ2-2; d_gene: NA; abundance: NA; v_gene: TRBV5-1; CDR3aa: CASSLVSPNTGELFF; CDR3nt: TGCGCCAGCAGCTTGGTAAGCCCGAACACCGGGGAGCTGTTTTTT
j_gene: TRBJ2-1; d_gene: NA; abundance: NA; v_gene: TRBV2; CDR3aa: CASRSGADNYNEQFF; CDR3nt: TGTGCCAGCAGAAGCGGAGCCGACAACTACAATGAGCAGTTCTTC
j_gene: TRBJ1-2; d_gene: TRBD1; abundance: NA; v_gene: TRBV29-1; CDR3aa: CSAARGTGAGYTF; CDR3nt: TGCAGCGCCGCACGTGGGACAGGCGCTGGCTACACCTTC
j_gene: TRBJ1-2; d_gene: TRBD1; abundance: NA; v_gene: TRBV19; CDR3aa: CASTEGQGGGNYGYTF; CDR3nt: TGTGCCAGTACGGAGGGACAGGGGGGGGGTAACTATGGCTACACCTTC
j_gene: TRBJ1-3; d_gene: NA; abundance: NA; v_gene: TRBV28; CDR3aa: CASRSSYGDTIYF; CDR3nt: TGTGCCAGCAGGAGCTCTTACGGGGACACCATATATTTT
j_gene: TRBJ2-3; d_gene: NA; abundance: NA; v_gene: TRBV13; CDR3aa: CASSLAGQSTDTQYF; CDR3nt: TGTGCCAGCAGCTTAGCGGGACAAAGCACAGATACGCAGTATTTT
j_gene: TRBJ1-5; d_gene: NA; abundance: NA; v_gene: TRBV27; CDR3aa: CASSFGVGNQPQHF; CDR3nt: TGTGCCAGCAGTTTCGGGGTTGGAAATCAGCCCCAGCATTTT
j_gene: TRBJ1-3; d_gene: TRBD1; abundance: NA; v_gene: TRBV9; CDR3aa: CASSRDRIGNTIYF; CDR3nt: TGTGCCAGCAGCAGGGACAGGATTGGAAACACCATATATTTT